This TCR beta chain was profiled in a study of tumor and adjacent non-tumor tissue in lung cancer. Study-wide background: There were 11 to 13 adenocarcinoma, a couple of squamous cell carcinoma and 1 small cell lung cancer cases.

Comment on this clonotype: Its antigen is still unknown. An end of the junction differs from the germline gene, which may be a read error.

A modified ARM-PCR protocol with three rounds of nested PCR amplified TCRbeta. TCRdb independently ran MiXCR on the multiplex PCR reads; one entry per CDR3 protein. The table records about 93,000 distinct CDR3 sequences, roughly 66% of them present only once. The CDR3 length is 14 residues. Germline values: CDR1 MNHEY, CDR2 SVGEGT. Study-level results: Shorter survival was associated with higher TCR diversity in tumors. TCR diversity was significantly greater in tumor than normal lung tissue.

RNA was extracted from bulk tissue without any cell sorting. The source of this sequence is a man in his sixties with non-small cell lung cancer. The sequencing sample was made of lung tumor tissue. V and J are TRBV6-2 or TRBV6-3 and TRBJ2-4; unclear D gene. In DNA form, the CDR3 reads TGTGCCAGCAGCGCCCCTTTGAGAGGTCCTATTCAGCACTTC. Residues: CASSAPLRGPIQHF.